Listed here are 13 T cell receptor beta chains from one sample, sequenced in a study of radiation and T cells in renal cell carcinoma (dated by TCRdb to about 2020). The library was built by means of the immunoSEQ multiplex PCR assay. Not all clones reach the TCRdb copy of this immuneACCESS table, which keeps in-frame sequences only. Checked studies attribute under half of the gap to unresolved V genes and leave the rest unexplained. This sample holds 150,000 to 160,000 clones; about nine tenths were observed only once. 10% to 15% of the sample comes from the top ten. This specimen's time point label, interpreted: blood 2 weeks post-SBRT. The treatment or condition label corresponds to: 15 Gy SBRT to primary tumor, nephrectomy 4 weeks later. The source was blood, collected from a patient whose treatment included radiotherapy and nephrectomy. Every receptor here comes from a woman between 45 and 65 years old with renal cell carcinoma.

V is TRBV7-3 and J is TRBJ2-1; TRBD2 matches at 14 bases. CDR1 and CDR2 from the germline V gene are SGHTA and FQGTGA. CDR3 length equals 20 residues. V was clipped by 1 base and J by 4 bases; unmatched bases: 12. CDR3: CASSLRRTSGGPRRYNEQFF. CDR3 nucleotides: TGTGCCAGCAGCTTAAGGAGGACTAGCGGGGGGCCACGTCGGTACAATGAGCAGTTCTTC.

Only one count was recorded for this clone. V and J are TRBV6-6 and TRBJ1-1; 10 bases are a match to TRBD1. Losses at the gene ends were 5 bases for V and 1 base for J; bases not matched to a gene: 7. This CDR3 is built from 16 residues. Germline V gene sequence: CDR1 MNHNY, CDR2 SVGAGI (reference sequence). The CDR3 region is CASSLAGTGANTEAFF. The DNA for the CDR3 is TGTGCCAGCAGTCTCGCCGGGACAGGGGCGAACACTGAAGCTTTCTTT.

The chain couples TRBV13 to TRBJ1-3, with 9 bases lining up with TRBD1. The CDR3 has 15 residues. In germline, CDR1 is PRHDT, CDR2 FYEKMQ (reference sequence). After removal of 5 bases from V and 0 bases from J, the junction contained 2 bases not matched to a gene. Here the CDR3 reads CASSPTGGSGNTIYF. CDR3 coding DNA: TGTGCCAGCAGCCCGACAGGGGGCTCTGGAAACACCATATATTTT.

This clone was seen a few times. The chain has TRBV7-8 and TRBJ1-5; D is uncertain. V gave up 1 base and J gave up 7 bases, with 8 bases separating them. CDR1 is SGHVS, CDR2 FQNEAQ, per germline. The CDR3 extends over 13 amino acids. The CDR3 DNA reads TGTGCCAGCAGCTTAGGCGATGGACAGCCCCAGCATTTT. It encodes CASSLGDGQPQHF. Looking up the rest from reference TRBV7-8 and TRBJ1-5 gives the full variable domain: GAGVSQSPRYKVAKRGQDVALRCDPISGHVSLFWYQQALGQGPEFLTYFQNEAQLDKSGLPSDRFFAERPEGSVSTLKIQRTQQEDSAVYLCASSLGDGQPQHFGDGTRLSIL.

The chain combines TRBV5-6 with TRBJ1-1; D is perhaps TRBD1 (5 bases). Trimming stripped 1 base from V and 7 bases from J, with 14 bases between. The CDR3 covers 14 residues. Germline V gene sequence: CDR1 SGHDT, CDR2 YYEEEE. The CDR3 spells CASSLPQGWSEAFF. The DNA of the CDR3 is TGTGCCAGCAGCTTGCCCCAGGGCTGGAGTGAAGCTTTCTTT.

The V and J genes are TRBV7-2 and TRBJ2-6; possible D gene TRBD1, 5 bases. CDR1 is SGHTA and CDR2 is FQGNSA in the germline V gene. Trimming shortened V by 2 bases and J by 0 bases, and 11 bases separated the two germline ends. This CDR3 comprises 17 residues. CDR3 nucleotides: TGTGCCAGCAGCTTACAAGGGGCCCTCTCTGGGGCCAACGTCCTGACTTTC. Its protein is CASSLQGALSGANVLTF.

This chain uses TRBV18 with TRBJ1-1, with unresolved D. The CDR3 covers 13 residues. Per the germline V gene, CDR1 is KGHSH and CDR2 is LQKENI. V was shortened by 5 bases and J by 1 base, with 8 bases between the two germline ends. The CDR3 DNA reads as TGTGCCAGCTCAATGACACAGAACACTGAAGCTTTCTTT. It is translated as CASSMTQNTEAFF. Looking up the rest from reference TRBV18 and TRBJ1-1 gives the full variable domain: NAGVMQNPRHLVRRRGQEARLRCSPMKGHSHVYWYRQLPEEGLKFMVYLQKENIIDESGMPKERFSAEFPKEGPSILRIQQVVRGDSAAYFCASSMTQNTEAFFGQGTRLTVV.

As regards this clone: At one boundary the junction diverges from the germline segment, which might be a read error. V usage is TRBV19 and J usage is TRBJ2-7; unclear D gene. Germline lookup yields CDR1 LNHDA and CDR2 SQIVND (reference sequence). This CDR3 has 13 residues. The CDR3 protein is CASSLDRGDEQYF. The CDR3 DNA is TGTGCCAGTAGTTTAGATCGTGGGGACGAGCAGTACTTC.

This CDR3 reads CASSYSRVRNTIYF. For the CDR3, the DNA is TGTGCCAGCAGTTACTCCAGGGTTCGAAACACCATATATTTT. The chain is built from TRBV6-5 and TRBJ1-3, with D perhaps TRBD1 (5 bases). Germline V gives CDR1 MNHEY, CDR2 SVGAGI. The CDR3 covers 14 residues. V was shortened by 0 bases and J by 5 bases, with 8 bases between the two germline ends.

The chain links TRBV19 to TRBJ1-4, with no clear D. Trimming left V 3 bases short and J 7 bases short, with 6 bases between. The germline gives CDR1 LNHDA, CDR2 SQIVND (reference sequence). The CDR3 totals 12 residues. The CDR3 DNA sequence: TGTGCCAGTAGTATTTTGGGTGAAAAACTGTTTTTT. Amino acid sequence: CASSILGEKLFF. Together with reference TRBV19 and TRBJ1-4, the CDR3 gives the full variable domain: DGGITQSPKYLFRKEGQNVTLSCEQNLNHDAMYWYRQDPGQGLRLIYYSQIVNDFQKGDIAEGYSVSREKKESFPLTVTSAQKNPTAFYLCASSILGEKLFFGSGTQLSVL.

This clone was seen just once. The J gene is TRBJ1-5, the V gene TRBV19; 11 bases map to TRBD1. J was trimmed by 5 bases and V by 4 bases; bases with no gene match: 4. The CDR3 consists of 15 residues. Germline lookup yields CDR1 LNHDA and CDR2 SQIVND (reference sequence). In nucleotides, the CDR3 is TGTGCCAGTAGTACAACGGGACAGGGGGATCAGCCCCAGCATTTT. It yields the protein CASSTTGQGDQPQHF. The full variable domain, in which reference TRBV19 and TRBJ1-5 provide the parts outside the CDR3, is DGGITQSPKYLFRKEGQNVTLSCEQNLNHDAMYWYRQDPGQGLRLIYYSQIVNDFQKGDIAEGYSVSREKKESFPLTVTSAQKNPTAFYLCASSTTGQGDQPQHFGDGTRLSIL.

Turning to this clone: The identical CDR3 is also encoded by other nucleotide sequences in the sample. The chain couples TRBV5-6 to TRBJ1-3; no clear D. There are 13 residues in the CDR3. The V end lost 3 bases, the J end lost 4 bases, and 8 bases lay between the germline ends. Per germline, CDR1 SGHDT and CDR2 YYEEEE. The CDR3 DNA sequence: TGTGCCAGCAGCTGGGGATCCGGAAACACCATATATTTT. This translates into CASSWGSGNTIYF.

This clone was seen just once. CDR3 DNA sequence: TGTGCCAGCAGTGGGTACAGGGTAAGGTCCGGGTCCAGGTACAATGAGCAGTTCTTC. Amino acid sequence: CASSGYRVRSGSRYNEQFF. This chain uses TRBV6-1 with TRBJ2-1, with D possibly TRBD1 on 6 matching bases. The CDR3 runs 19 residues. V shed 4 bases and J shed 4 bases, with 26 bases lying between them. Germline V CDR1 and CDR2: MNHNS, SASEGT.